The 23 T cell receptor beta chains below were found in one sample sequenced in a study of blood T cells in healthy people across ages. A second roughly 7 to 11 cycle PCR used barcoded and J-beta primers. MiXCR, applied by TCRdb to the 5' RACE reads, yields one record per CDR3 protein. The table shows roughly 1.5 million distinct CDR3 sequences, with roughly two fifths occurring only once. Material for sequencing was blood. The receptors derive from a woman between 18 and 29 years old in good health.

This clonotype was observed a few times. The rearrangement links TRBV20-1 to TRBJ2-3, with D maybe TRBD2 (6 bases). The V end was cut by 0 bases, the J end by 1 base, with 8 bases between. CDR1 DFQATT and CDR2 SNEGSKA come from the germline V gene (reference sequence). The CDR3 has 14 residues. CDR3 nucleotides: TGCAGTGCTAGAGATTGGGGGGGCACAGATACGCAGTATTTT. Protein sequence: CSARDWGGTDTQYF.

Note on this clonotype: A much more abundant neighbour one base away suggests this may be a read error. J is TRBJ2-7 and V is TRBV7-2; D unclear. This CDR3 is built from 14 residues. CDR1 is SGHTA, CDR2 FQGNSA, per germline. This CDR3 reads CASNLARISYEQYF. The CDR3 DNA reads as TGTGCCAGCAACTTAGCCCGGATCTCCTACGAGCAGTACTTC.

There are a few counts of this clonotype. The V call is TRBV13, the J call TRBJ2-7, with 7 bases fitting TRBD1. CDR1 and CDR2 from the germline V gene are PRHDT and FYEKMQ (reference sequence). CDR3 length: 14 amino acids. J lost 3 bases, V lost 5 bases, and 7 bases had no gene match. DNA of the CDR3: TGTGCCAGCAGCCCAGGGACAGCGTTCTACGAGCAGTACTTC. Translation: CASSPGTAFYEQYF.

The CDR3 here is CASSQVEAGGYNNEQFF. For the CDR3, the DNA is TGCGCCAGCAGCCAAGTTGAAGCGGGGGGATATAACAATGAGCAGTTCTTC. The chain couples TRBV4-1 to TRBJ2-1, with 9 nucleotides matching TRBD2. The CDR3 length is 17 residues. Looked up from germline, CDR1 is MGHRA and CDR2 is YSYEKL. After removal of 1 base from V and 5 bases from J, the junction contained 9 bases not matched to a gene.

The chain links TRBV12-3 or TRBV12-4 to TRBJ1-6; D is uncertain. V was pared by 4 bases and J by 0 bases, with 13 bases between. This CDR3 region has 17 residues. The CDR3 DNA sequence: TGTGCCAGCAGTTCGAAAGAGATTAGCTCCTATAATTCACCCCTCCACTTT. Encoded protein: CASSSKEISSYNSPLHF.

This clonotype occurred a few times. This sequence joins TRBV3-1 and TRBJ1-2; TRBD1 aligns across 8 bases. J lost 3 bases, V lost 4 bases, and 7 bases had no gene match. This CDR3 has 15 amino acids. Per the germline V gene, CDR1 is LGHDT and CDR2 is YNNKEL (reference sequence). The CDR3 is CASSRKRQGYYGYTF. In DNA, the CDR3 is TGTGCCAGCAGCCGGAAAAGACAGGGGTACTATGGCTACACCTTC.

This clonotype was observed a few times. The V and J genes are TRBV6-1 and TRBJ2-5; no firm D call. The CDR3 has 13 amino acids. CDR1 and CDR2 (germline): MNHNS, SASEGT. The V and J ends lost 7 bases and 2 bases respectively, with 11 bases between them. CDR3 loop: CASTKYRQETQYF. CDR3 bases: TGTGCCAGCACCAAATACAGACAAGAGACCCAGTACTTC.

The CDR3 is CAFPVANYGYTF. The CDR3 coding sequence is TGTGCCTTCCCAGTAGCTAACTATGGCTACACCTTC. The rearrangement links TRBV30 to TRBJ1-2, with D hard to call. Trimming removed 7 bases from V and 0 bases from J, with 9 bases in between. Germline lookup yields CDR1 GTSNPN and CDR2 SVGIG (reference sequence). The CDR3 spans 12 residues.

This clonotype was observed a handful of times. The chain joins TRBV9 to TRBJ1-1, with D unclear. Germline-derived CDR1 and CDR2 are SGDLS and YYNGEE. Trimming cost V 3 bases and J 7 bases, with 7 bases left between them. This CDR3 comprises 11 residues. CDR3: CASSGHNEAFF. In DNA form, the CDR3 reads TGTGCCAGCAGCGGGCACAATGAAGCTTTCTTT.

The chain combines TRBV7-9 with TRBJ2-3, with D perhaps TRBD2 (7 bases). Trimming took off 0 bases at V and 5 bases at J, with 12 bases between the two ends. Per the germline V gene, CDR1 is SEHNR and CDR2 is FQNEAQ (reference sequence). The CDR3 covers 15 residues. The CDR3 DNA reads TGTGCCAGCAGCTTAGCGGGGGGGCCGGTAGATACGCAGTATTTT. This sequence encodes CASSLAGGPVDTQYF.

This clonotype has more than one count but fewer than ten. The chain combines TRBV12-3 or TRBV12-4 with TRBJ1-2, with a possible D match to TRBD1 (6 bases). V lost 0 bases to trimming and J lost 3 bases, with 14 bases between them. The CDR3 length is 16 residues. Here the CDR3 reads CASSLAGGAADYGYTF. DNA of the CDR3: TGTGCCAGCAGTTTAGCTGGGGGGGCGGCAGACTATGGCTACACCTTC.

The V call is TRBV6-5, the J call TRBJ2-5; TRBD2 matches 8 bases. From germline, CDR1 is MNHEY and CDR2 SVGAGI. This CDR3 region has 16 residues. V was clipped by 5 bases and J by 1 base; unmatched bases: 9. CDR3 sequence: CASSHSLRGAQETQYF. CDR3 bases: TGTGCCAGCAGTCATTCCTTGCGGGGGGCCCAAGAGACCCAGTACTTC.

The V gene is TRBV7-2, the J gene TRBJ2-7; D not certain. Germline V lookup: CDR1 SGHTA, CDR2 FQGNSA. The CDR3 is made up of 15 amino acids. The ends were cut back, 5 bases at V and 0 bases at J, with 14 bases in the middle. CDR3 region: CASSPSGRTSYEQYF. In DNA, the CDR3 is TGTGCCAGCAGCCCCTCCGGCAGGACCTCCTACGAGCAGTACTTC.

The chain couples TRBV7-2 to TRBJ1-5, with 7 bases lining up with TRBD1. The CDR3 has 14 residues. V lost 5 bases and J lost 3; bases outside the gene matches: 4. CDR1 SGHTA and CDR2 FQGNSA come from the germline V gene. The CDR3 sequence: CASSTGTVNQPQHF. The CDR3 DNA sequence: TGTGCCAGCAGCACCGGGACAGTCAATCAGCCCCAGCATTTT.

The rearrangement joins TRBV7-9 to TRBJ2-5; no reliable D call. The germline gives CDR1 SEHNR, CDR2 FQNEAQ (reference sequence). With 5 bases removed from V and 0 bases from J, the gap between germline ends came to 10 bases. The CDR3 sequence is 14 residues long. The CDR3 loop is CASSRGSNQETQYF. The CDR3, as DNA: TGTGCCAGCAGCCGTGGCAGCAACCAAGAGACCCAGTACTTC.

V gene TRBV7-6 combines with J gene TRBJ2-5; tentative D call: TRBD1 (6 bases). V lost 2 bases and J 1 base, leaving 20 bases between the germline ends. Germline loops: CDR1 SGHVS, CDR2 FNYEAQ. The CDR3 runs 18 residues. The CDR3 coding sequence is TGTGCCAGCAGCTTATTCTCGGCAGGGGCTAATTCCCAAGAGACCCAGTACTTC. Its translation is CASSLFSAGANSQETQYF.

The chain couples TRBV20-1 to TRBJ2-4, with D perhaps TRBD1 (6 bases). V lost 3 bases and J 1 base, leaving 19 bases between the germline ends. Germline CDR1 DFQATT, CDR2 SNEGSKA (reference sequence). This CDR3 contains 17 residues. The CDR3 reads CSARGNTRTAAKNIQYF. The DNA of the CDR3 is TGCAGTGCTAGGGGGAATACTAGGACAGCCGCCAAAAACATTCAGTACTTC.

The CDR3 nucleotides are TGTGCCAGCAGCTTATATCTGGGACAGAACACCGGGGAGCTGTTTTTT. This codes for CASSLYLGQNTGELFF. V gene TRBV11-2 combines with J gene TRBJ2-2, with D maybe TRBD1 (6 bases). Germline V gene lookup returns CDR1 SGHAT and CDR2 FQNNGV. V was clipped by 2 bases and J by 1 base, with 11 bases between them. The CDR3 is 16 amino acids.

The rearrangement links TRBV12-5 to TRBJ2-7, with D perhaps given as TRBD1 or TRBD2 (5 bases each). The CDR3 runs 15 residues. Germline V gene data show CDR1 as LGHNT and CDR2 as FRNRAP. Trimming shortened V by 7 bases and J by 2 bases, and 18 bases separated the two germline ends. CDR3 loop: CASAPSRDPTYEQYF. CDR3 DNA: TGTGCTAGTGCCCCGTCCCGGGACCCCACCTACGAGCAGTACTTC.

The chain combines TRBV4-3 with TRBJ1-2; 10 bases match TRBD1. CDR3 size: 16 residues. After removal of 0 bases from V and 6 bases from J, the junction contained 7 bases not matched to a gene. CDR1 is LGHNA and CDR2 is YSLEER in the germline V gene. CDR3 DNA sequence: TGCGCCAGCAGCCAAGATAGGGGGACAGGGGAAGATGGCTACACCTTC. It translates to CASSQDRGTGEDGYTF.

CDR3 DNA sequence: TGCAGTGCGGTTAGGTCATCCTACGAGCAGTACTTC. It yields the protein CSAVRSSYEQYF. The chain combines TRBV20-1 with TRBJ2-7; no reliable D call. Trimming left V 6 bases short and J 1 base short, with 10 bases between. Germline loops: CDR1 DFQATT, CDR2 SNEGSKA (reference sequence). This CDR3 is built from 12 residues.

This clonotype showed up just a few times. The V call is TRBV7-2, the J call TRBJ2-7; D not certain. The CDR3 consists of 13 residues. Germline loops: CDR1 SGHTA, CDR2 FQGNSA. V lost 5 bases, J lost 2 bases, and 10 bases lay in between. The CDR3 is CASSPSITYEQYF. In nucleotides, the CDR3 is TGTGCCAGCAGCCCGTCTATAACCTACGAGCAGTACTTC.

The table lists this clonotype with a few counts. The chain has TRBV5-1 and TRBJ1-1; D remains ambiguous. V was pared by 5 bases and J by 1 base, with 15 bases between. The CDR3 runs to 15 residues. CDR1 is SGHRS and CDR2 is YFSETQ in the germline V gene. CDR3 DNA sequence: TGCGCCAGCAGAAGAATCCCGGCAGGGAACACTGAAGCTTTCTTT. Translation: CASRRIPAGNTEAFF.